Shown below are 27 T cell receptor beta chains from a single sample sequenced in a study of blood T cell repertoires in COVID-19. Assay used: immunoSEQ multiplex PCR; TCRdb lists only in-frame clones, some missing. This table holds around 310,000 clones, nearly 90% found once. Sequencing was performed on peripheral blood. The receptors derive from a woman in her thirties or forties with COVID-19, enrolled during active disease.

This rearrangement joins TRBV5-4 to TRBJ2-7, with TRBD1 matching 11 bases. Germline trimming cut 4 bases from V and 1 base from J; bases unmatched to any gene: 13. The length of the CDR3 is 18 residues. Germline V gene data show CDR1 as SGHNT and CDR2 as YYREEE (reference sequence). The CDR3 here is CASSPNPWDRGFSYEQYF. The CDR3 DNA reads TGTGCCAGCAGCCCGAACCCCTGGGACAGGGGGTTTTCCTACGAGCAGTACTTC.

The V and J genes are TRBV28 and TRBJ2-5; D not certain. Germline V gene lookup returns CDR1 MDHEN and CDR2 SYDVKM. V shed 5 bases and J shed 4 bases, with 14 bases lying between them. The CDR3 consists of 14 residues. CDR3 bases: TGTGCCAGCAGTCGTCCAACTTCGGGAGAGACCCAGTACTTC. It specifies CASSRPTSGETQYF.

This chain links TRBV19 with TRBJ1-4; 7 bases align to TRBD1. CDR3 length: 14 residues. Germline V gives CDR1 LNHDA, CDR2 SQIVND (reference sequence). The V segment lost 4 bases and the J segment 8 bases; nucleotides outside the gene matches: 7. CDR3 loop: CASSKGQFYEKLFF. Written as DNA, the CDR3 is TGTGCCAGTAGTAAGGGACAGTTCTACGAAAAACTGTTTTTT.

CDR3 bases: TGTGCCTGGAGTGTACTAGCGAACGGCATTCAGTACTTC. Residues: CAWSVLANGIQYF. The chain is built from TRBV30 and TRBJ2-4, with TRBD2 identical over 7 bases. The junction had 5 bases not matched to a gene; V was cut back by 0 bases and J by 9 bases. This CDR3 has 13 residues. Looked up from germline, CDR1 is GTSNPN and CDR2 is SVGIG (reference sequence).

This clone appeared once. The rearrangement links TRBV7-8 to TRBJ2-7, with TRBD1 matching 9 bases. Germline CDR1 reads SGHVS; CDR2 reads FQNEAQ. This CDR3 contains 14 residues. The J segment lost 3 bases and the V segment lost 3 bases, leaving 3 bases of the junction unmatched. The CDR3 is CASSFGQGNYEQYF. Written as DNA, the CDR3 is TGTGCCAGCAGCTTCGGACAGGGGAACTACGAGCAGTACTTC. Variable domain in full (rest from reference TRBV7-8 and TRBJ2-7): GAGVSQSPRYKVAKRGQDVALRCDPISGHVSLFWYQQALGQGPEFLTYFQNEAQLDKSGLPSDRFFAERPEGSVSTLKIQRTQQEDSAVYLCASSFGQGNYEQYFGPGTRLTVT.

J is TRBJ2-7 and V is TRBV27, with TRBD1 as a possible D gene (6 bases). The V end was cut by 6 bases, the J end by 4 bases, with 19 bases between. Germline CDR1 and CDR2: MNHEY and SMNVEV (reference sequence). This CDR3 has 15 amino acids. CDR3 DNA sequence: TGTGCCAGCAGCTGGGGCAGGGGAGTGGGGTACGAGCAGTACTTC. Protein product: CASSWGRGVGYEQYF.

This chain connects TRBV21-1 to TRBJ1-2; whether TRBD1, the table's D call, matches the DNA was not checked. TRBV21-1 is listed as a pseudogene. The CDR3 has 19 amino acids. The CDR3 region has the DNA TGTGCCAGCAGCAAAGCGCTTCGTTTCTTGGCACACACGCCCTATGGCTACACCTTC. Translated, it gives CASSKALRFLAHTPYGYTF.

This clone was seen once. The V call is TRBV5-5, the J call TRBJ1-4, with TRBD1 matching 9 bases. The V segment lost 1 base and the J segment 4 bases; nucleotides outside the gene matches: 14. Germline V CDR1 and CDR2: SGHKS, YYEKEE (reference sequence). The CDR3 extends over 19 amino acids. The CDR3 nucleotides are TGTGCCAGCAGCTTGAGCCTGGGACAGGGAGTAATTGGTAATGAAAAACTGTTTTTT. Its protein is CASSLSLGQGVIGNEKLFF.

The rearrangement links TRBV4-1 to TRBJ2-1; 12 bases line up with TRBD2. This CDR3 comprises 16 residues. J lost 4 bases, V lost 5 bases, and 6 bases had no gene match. Germline V gene data show CDR1 as MGHRA and CDR2 as YSYEKL. CDR3 coding DNA: TGCGCCAGCAGCTCTCGACTAGCGGGAGCATACAATGAGCAGTTCTTC. Translation: CASSSRLAGAYNEQFF.

This chain joins TRBV7-2 and TRBJ2-3; TRBD2 matches at 8 bases. The CDR3 spans 15 residues. CDR1 and CDR2 from the germline V gene are SGHTA and FQGNSA. V shed 7 bases and J 1 base; nucleotides not matched to a gene: 7. CDR3 residues: CASNKAGGGTDTQYF. DNA of the CDR3: TGTGCCAGCAATAAGGCGGGAGGAGGCACAGATACGCAGTATTTT.

The rearrangement joins TRBV2 to TRBJ2-7, with D possibly TRBD2 on 6 matching bases. This CDR3 is 14 amino acids long. V lost 7 bases to trimming and J lost 7 bases, with 20 bases between them. Germline V gene lookup returns CDR1 SNHLY and CDR2 FYNNEI. DNA of the CDR3: TGTGCCAGCACAAAGGACGGCCCTGGGAGGGAGCAGTACTTC. Amino acids: CASTKDGPGREQYF.

The V and J genes are TRBV28 and TRBJ1-3, with D unclear. Trimming cost V 2 bases and J 6 bases, with 8 bases left between them. Looked up from germline, CDR1 is MDHEN and CDR2 is SYDVKM. The CDR3 loop spans 13 amino acids. CDR3 residues: CASSLSQANTIYF. For the CDR3, the DNA is TGTGCCAGCAGTTTAAGCCAGGCAAACACCATATATTTT.

This rearrangement joins TRBV5-1 to TRBJ1-3, with D possibly TRBD1 on 5 matching bases. V gave up 0 bases and J gave up 4 bases, with 8 bases separating them. CDR1 SGHRS and CDR2 YFSETQ come from the germline V gene. CDR3 length equals 14 residues. CDR3 sequence (DNA): TGCGCCAGCAGCTTGGCAGGGTACGGAAACACCATATATTTT. It codes for CASSLAGYGNTIYF.

The chain links TRBV3-1 (or the pseudogene TRBV3-2) to TRBJ1-5, with unresolved D. In germline, CDR1 is LGHDT, CDR2 YNNKEL (reference sequence). Trimming stripped 0 bases from V and 4 bases from J, with 10 bases between. This CDR3 has 15 amino acids. The CDR3 coding sequence is TGTGCCAGCAGCCAAGATAGGAGGCAGAATCAGCCCCAGCATTTT. Translated, it gives CASSQDRRQNQPQHF.

Here the CDR3 reads CASSLRSSYEQYF. DNA for the CDR3: TGTGCCAGCAGCTTGCGGTCGTCCTACGAGCAGTACTTC. The J gene is TRBJ2-7, the V gene TRBV5-5; D is unclear. CDR1 is SGHKS and CDR2 is YYEKEE in the germline V gene (reference sequence). The CDR3 consists of 13 residues. With 1 base removed from V and 1 base from J, the gap between germline ends came to 6 bases.

The chain has TRBV7-3 and TRBJ2-1; 7 bases align to TRBD2. The CDR3 length is 15 residues. CDR1 is SGHTA and CDR2 is FQGTGA in the germline V gene. V was pared by 1 base and J by 6 bases, with 6 bases of the junction left unmatched. CDR3 nucleotides: TGTGCCAGCAGCTTAAGTGGGAGGGCAGGCAATGAGCAGTTCTTC. Protein: CASSLSGRAGNEQFF.

This clone occurred once. The chain employs TRBV7-2 and TRBJ1-6, with D perhaps TRBD1 (5 bases). CDR1 and CDR2 (germline): SGHTA, FQGNSA. The length of the CDR3 is 14 residues. Trimming removed 5 bases from V and 10 bases from J, with 15 bases in between. The CDR3: CASSELVSGSPLHF. DNA for the CDR3: TGTGCCAGCAGCGAGCTCGTCTCAGGGTCACCCCTCCACTTT.

The table lists this clone with a few counts. The chain joins TRBV10-2 to TRBJ1-1; 7 bases line up with TRBD1. J gave up 11 bases and V 0 bases, and 9 bases lay outside the gene matches. The length of the CDR3 is 14 residues. Germline-derived CDR1 and CDR2 are WSHSY and SAAADI. DNA for the CDR3: TGCGCCAGCAGTGAGTCTTGGCAGGGGGAAGGGGCTTTCTTT. This sequence encodes CASSESWQGEGAFF.

V gene TRBV7-3 combines with J gene TRBJ2-3; 8 bases are shared with TRBD2. CDR1 SGHTA and CDR2 FQGTGA come from the germline V gene. CDR3 size: 15 residues. V dropped 5 bases and J dropped 3; count of bases not matched to a gene: 7. This chain's CDR3 is CASSRAGGATDTQYF. The DNA of the CDR3 is TGTGCCAGCAGCCGGGCGGGGGGCGCAACAGATACGCAGTATTTT.

J is TRBJ2-5 and V is TRBV28; 10 bases line up with TRBD2. The CDR3 is 19 amino acids. V lost 3 bases and J lost 2; bases outside the gene matches: 15. Germline CDR1 and CDR2: MDHEN and SYDVKM. The CDR3 loop is CASSFLAGAIVGGQETQYF. The CDR3 coding sequence is TGTGCCAGCAGTTTCCTAGCGGGAGCGATAGTGGGGGGGCAAGAGACCCAGTACTTC.

V is TRBV18 and J is TRBJ2-1; tentatively, D is TRBD2 (5 bases). V lost 5 bases and J 0 bases, leaving 14 bases between the germline ends. The germline gives CDR1 KGHSH, CDR2 LQKENI. This CDR3 has 16 amino acids. CDR3 protein: CASSDYSVGSYNEQFF. DNA of the CDR3: TGTGCCAGCTCAGACTATAGCGTAGGCTCCTACAATGAGCAGTTCTTC. Full variable domain (missing parts from reference TRBV18 and TRBJ2-1): NAGVMQNPRHLVRRRGQEARLRCSPMKGHSHVYWYRQLPEEGLKFMVYLQKENIIDESGMPKERFSAEFPKEGPSILRIQQVVRGDSAAYFCASSDYSVGSYNEQFFGPGTRLTVL.

The J gene is TRBJ1-1, the V gene TRBV29-1; TRBD1 aligns across 8 bases. V gave up 5 bases and J gave up 6 bases; unmatched junction bases: 11. The CDR3 has 14 amino acids. Looked up from germline, CDR1 is SQVTM and CDR2 is ANQGSEA. The CDR3 DNA sequence: TGCAGCGTTATATCCCCAGGGGGCGGAGCTGAAGCTTTCTTT. Protein sequence: CSVISPGGGAEAFF.

The rearrangement uses TRBV5-1 and TRBJ2-1, with 12 bases identical to TRBD2. From germline, CDR1 is SGHRS and CDR2 YFSETQ. The CDR3 sequence is 16 residues long. The trim removed 4 bases at V and 5 bases at J, leaving 7 bases unmatched. CDR3 loop: CASSQLAGGPHNEQFF. CDR3 DNA: TGCGCCAGCAGCCAGCTAGCGGGAGGGCCCCACAATGAGCAGTTCTTC. Combining the CDR3 with reference TRBV5-1 and TRBJ2-1 gives the whole variable domain KAGVTQTPRYLIKTRGQQVTLSCSPISGHRSVSWYQQTPGQGLQFLFEYFSETQRNKGNFPGRFSGRQFSNSRSEMNVSTLELGDSALYLCASSQLAGGPHNEQFFGPGTRLTVL.

The V and J genes are TRBV19 and TRBJ1-2; TRBD1 agrees at 12 bases. The germline V gene encodes CDR1 LNHDA and CDR2 SQIVND (reference sequence). This CDR3 spans 15 amino acids. V trimming: 8 bases; J trimming: 4 bases; junction bases outside the gene matches: 8. The CDR3 loop reads CASSGTGGAFYGYTF. CDR3 bases: TGTGCCAGTTCCGGGACAGGGGGCGCTTTCTATGGCTACACCTTC. The full variable domain, rest sourced from reference TRBV19 and TRBJ1-2, is DGGITQSPKYLFRKEGQNVTLSCEQNLNHDAMYWYRQDPGQGLRLIYYSQIVNDFQKGDIAEGYSVSREKKESFPLTVTSAQKNPTAFYLCASSGTGGAFYGYTFGSGTRLTVV.

The chain couples TRBV6-5 to TRBJ1-3; 9 bases align to TRBD1. Germline CDR1 and CDR2: MNHEY and SVGAGI. The CDR3 is 15 amino acids. Trimming took 6 bases from V and 7 from J; bases not matched to a gene: 10. The CDR3 reads CASRKTGGDWNTIYF. The DNA of the CDR3 is TGTGCCAGCAGGAAAACAGGGGGCGATTGGAACACCATATATTTT.

This rearrangement joins TRBV29-1 to TRBJ2-5; tentative D call: TRBD2 (6 bases). V lost 4 bases to trimming and J lost 5 bases, with 14 bases between them. Germline V gene lookup returns CDR1 SQVTM and CDR2 ANQGSEA. The CDR3 has 13 amino acids. DNA of the CDR3: TGCAGCGTTGGGTCCGGCGGGAAGGAGACCCAGTACTTC. This translates into CSVGSGGKETQYF.

The genes are TRBV10-3 and TRBJ1-1; a weak D match, TRBD1 (5 bases). Trimming cost V 1 base and J 4 bases, with 13 bases left between them. CDR1 ENHRY and CDR2 SYGVKD come from the germline V gene. This CDR3 has 15 residues. CDR3 coding DNA: TGTGCCATCAGTGAGTGGTCAGGGATGGGCACTGAAGCTTTCTTT. Encoded protein: CAISEWSGMGTEAFF.